The 18 T cell receptor beta chains below all came from one sample that was sequenced in a study of T cell responses to AZD1222 COVID-19 vaccine. Libraries were prepared by immunoSEQ multiplex PCR; TCRdb keeps only in-frame clonotypes and omits some of them. Among 150,000 to 200,000 clones listed, almost 95% were seen once. The sample here was peripheral blood, taken on day 0 of AZD1222 vaccination. The receptors here all came from an adult in good health.

This clone was detected only once. The V and J genes are TRBV28 and TRBJ1-2; D not resolved. V lost 6 bases to trimming and J lost 4 bases, with 15 bases between them. CDR3 length: 14 residues. CDR1 is MDHEN, CDR2 SYDVKM, per germline. This CDR3 is CASSQPPLSYGYTF. In nucleotides, the CDR3 is TGTGCCAGCAGCCAACCCCCCTTAAGCTATGGCTACACCTTC.

The chain uses TRBV10-3 and TRBJ2-1, with TRBD1 as a possible D gene (5 bases). The germline V gene encodes CDR1 ENHRY and CDR2 SYGVKD. CDR3 length: 14 amino acids. Trimming pared 8 bases from V and 4 bases from J, leaving 15 bases between. The CDR3 nucleotides read TGTGCCATCTCGAAGGGGAAGATATACAATGAGCAGTTCTTC. Amino acids: CAISKGKIYNEQFF.

V is TRBV28 and J is TRBJ1-1; D call uncertain. V was cut by 1 base and J by 0 bases, with 3 bases left in between. This CDR3 has 13 amino acids. The germline CDR1 and CDR2 sequences are MDHEN and SYDVKM. The CDR3 here is CASSLSVNTEAFF. As DNA, the CDR3 is TGTGCCAGCAGTTTATCTGTGAACACTGAAGCTTTCTTT.

V gene TRBV7-2 combines with J gene TRBJ2-1; D is unresolved. Trimming took 1 base from V and 11 from J, leaving 12 bases between them. The germline gives CDR1 SGHTA, CDR2 FQGNSA. The CDR3 totals 13 residues. The CDR3 region is CASSLGIDRQQFF. CDR3 sequence (DNA): TGTGCCAGCAGCTTAGGAATTGACCGCCAGCAGTTCTTC.

This rearrangement joins TRBV30 to TRBJ2-5, with D unclear. The CDR3 runs to 14 residues. The V and J ends lost 4 bases and 4 bases respectively, with 16 bases between them. CDR1 GTSNPN and CDR2 SVGIG come from the germline V gene (reference sequence). The CDR3 nucleotides are TGTGCCTGGAACGCCGTTGGTGGCGGAGAGACCCAGTACTTC. Protein sequence: CAWNAVGGGETQYF.

The V and J genes are TRBV28 and TRBJ2-2; D remains ambiguous. V shed 8 bases and J shed 8 bases, with 12 bases lying between them. The V gene's germline CDR1 is MDHEN and CDR2 SYDVKM. The CDR3 is made up of 12 amino acids. The CDR3 region is CASRLGLGELFF. The CDR3 DNA is TGTGCCAGCCGCCTCGGTTTGGGGGAGCTGTTTTTT.

The rearrangement uses TRBV11-2 and TRBJ2-1; no definite D call. From germline, CDR1 is SGHAT and CDR2 FQNNGV. The CDR3 length is 13 residues. V was shortened by 0 bases and J by 8 bases, with 8 bases between the two germline ends. CDR3 region: CASSLEGSDEQFF. The CDR3 DNA sequence: TGTGCCAGCAGCTTAGAAGGAAGTGATGAGCAGTTCTTC.

The chain couples TRBV18 to TRBJ1-5; 7 bases are shared with TRBD1. V lost 3 bases, J lost 3 bases, and 2 bases stayed unmatched. Germline V gene lookup returns CDR1 KGHSH and CDR2 LQKENI. The CDR3 has 14 amino acids. CDR3 coding DNA: TGTGCCAGCTCACCTACAGGGGTCAATCAGCCCCAGCATTTT. Amino acid sequence: CASSPTGVNQPQHF.

The chain uses TRBV27 and TRBJ2-1; D might be TRBD1 (5 bases). V lost 1 base and J lost 7, with 17 bases in between. In germline, CDR1 is MNHEY, CDR2 SMNVEV (reference sequence). The CDR3 runs 16 residues. CDR3 nucleotides: TGTGCCAGCAGTTTATTTCCCAGGGATATTCGGAATGAGCAGTTCTTC. Translation gives CASSLFPRDIRNEQFF.

On this clone: At the DNA level, this CDR3 is encoded by other sequences in the same sample as well. This chain links TRBV5-6 with TRBJ1-1, with D uncertain. Germline CDR1 and CDR2: SGHDT and YYEEEE. CDR3 length: 13 amino acids. V lost 0 bases and J lost 4, with 7 bases in between. Written as DNA, the CDR3 is TGTGCCAGCAGCTTGGGTTTTGGCACTGAAGCTTTCTTT. Translated, it gives CASSLGFGTEAFF.

CDR3 coding DNA: TGTGCCAGCAGCTTGCCACAGGGATATAATTCACCCCTCCACTTT. As protein: CASSLPQGYNSPLHF. V usage is TRBV7-9 and J usage is TRBJ1-6; maybe TRBD1 (6 bases). CDR1 and CDR2 from the germline V gene are SEHNR and FQNEAQ (reference sequence). The CDR3 consists of 15 residues. Between the trimmed V and J ends, which lost 3 bases and 4 bases, there was a span of 10 bases.

This chain connects TRBV12-3 or TRBV12-4 to TRBJ1-2; the D is unclear. Trimming cost V 4 bases and J 5 bases, with 8 bases left between them. This CDR3 is 12 amino acids long. CDR3 DNA: TGTGCCAGCAGTTATAGAAGGTATGGCTACACCTTC. It yields the protein CASSYRRYGYTF.

The chain recombines TRBV7-9 with TRBJ2-7; 9 bases line up with TRBD2. With V trimmed by 4 bases and J by 2 bases, 12 bases remained unmatched. CDR1 and CDR2 from the germline V gene are SEHNR and FQNEAQ (reference sequence). The length of the CDR3 is 17 residues. The CDR3 DNA is TGTGCCAGCAGCTCAGATAGCGGGAGTCAAAGCCCCTACGAGCAGTACTTC. Amino acid sequence: CASSSDSGSQSPYEQYF.

The genes are TRBV19 and TRBJ1-1, with 7 bases matching TRBD1. From germline, CDR1 is LNHDA and CDR2 SQIVND (reference sequence). This CDR3 is 14 amino acids long. Losses at the gene ends were 3 bases for V and 0 bases for J; bases not matched to a gene: 1. Here the CDR3 DNA reads TGTGCCAGTAGTATGGGACAGCTGAACACTGAAGCTTTCTTT. Its translation is CASSMGQLNTEAFF.

The chain links TRBV3-1 (or the pseudogene TRBV3-2) to TRBJ1-2, with D hard to call. V gave up 1 base and J gave up 2 bases, with 8 bases separating them. Per the germline V gene, CDR1 is LGHDT and CDR2 is YNNKEL (reference sequence). The CDR3 runs 14 residues. CDR3 in amino acids: CASSQVAANYGYTF. DNA of the CDR3: TGTGCCAGCAGCCAAGTAGCAGCGAACTATGGCTACACCTTC.

This clone was seen once. This chain connects TRBV28 to TRBJ1-2; D may be TRBD1 (5 bases). CDR3 length equals 10 residues. V was cut by 10 bases and J by 3 bases, with 6 bases left in between. Germline CDR1 and CDR2: MDHEN and SYDVKM. The CDR3 sequence: CAIQDYGYTF. CDR3 coding DNA: TGTGCCATACAGGACTATGGCTACACCTTC.

The V and J genes are TRBV3-1 (or the pseudogene TRBV3-2) and TRBJ2-7; D possibly uses TRBD1 or TRBD2 (7 bases each). Germline V gene sequence: CDR1 LGHDT, CDR2 YNNKEL (reference sequence). V was cut by 5 bases and J by 5 bases, with 16 bases left in between. CDR3 length equals 14 residues. CDR3 residues: CASSSGGVRDEQYV. The CDR3 DNA is TGTGCCAGCAGCTCAGGGGGGGTCCGGGACGAGCAGTACGTC.

This clone showed up just once. The CDR3 loop is CASSLRGHGYTF. In nucleotides, the CDR3 is TGTGCCAGCAGTTTAAGAGGGCATGGCTACACCTTC. The rearrangement uses TRBV12-3 or TRBV12-4 and TRBJ1-2; D is undetermined. With 2 bases removed from V and 6 bases from J, the gap between germline ends came to 7 bases. This CDR3 has 12 amino acids.